The 14 T cell receptor beta chains in this list originate from one sample, sequenced in a study of vaccination and CD4 T cells after COVID-19. These receptors are not linked to any known antigen. Oncomine TCR Beta short-read sequencing was applied to DNA from cultured CD4+ T cells. Using its own MiXCR run on the PCR reads, TCRdb lists one record per CDR3 protein. This sample has 9,500 to 15,000 distinct CDR3 sequences; 30% occur once, and the top ten carry about a quarter. Specified treatment: approximately 9-day PBMC culture with coronavirus spike peptide pools or control peptides (ViraFEST assay). Sample: cultured CD4+ T cells from blood. The receptors stem from a human donor with COVID-19.

This clonotype turned up a few times. This chain uses TRBV12-3 or TRBV12-4 with TRBJ1-5, with a weak D call TRBD1 (5 bases). There are 15 residues in the CDR3. V was pared by 7 bases and J by 0 bases, with 13 bases between. The CDR3 nucleotides are TGTGCCAGCAAGCTGTCAGGGAATAGCAATCAGCCCCAGCATTTT. Its protein product is CASKLSGNSNQPQHF.

This clonotype has just a few counts. V is TRBV6-1 and J is TRBJ1-5; TRBD1 is a possible D gene (6 bases). The CDR3 loop spans 16 amino acids. The V end was cut by 7 bases, the J end by 4 bases, with 20 bases between. Germline V gives CDR1 MNHNS, CDR2 SASEGT. As DNA, the CDR3 is TGTGCCAGCACTCCCAGGGGAGGCAGTCTTAATCAGCCCCAGCATTTT. The encoded protein is CASTPRGGSLNQPQHF.

This clonotype was counted between two and nine times. V and J are TRBV7-9 and TRBJ2-2, with 9 bases that match TRBD1. Per germline, CDR1 SEHNR and CDR2 FQNEAQ (reference sequence). This CDR3 has 18 residues. Trimming removed 7 bases from V and 13 bases from J; junction bases left unmatched: 25. The CDR3 reads CASTHGTGNNHKNLRLFF. The DNA of the CDR3 is TGTGCCAGCACCCATGGGACAGGGAATAACCACAAGAACCTACGGCTGTTTTTT.

The rearrangement links TRBV30 to TRBJ2-7; D gene ambiguous. The CDR3 length is 11 residues. Between the trimmed V and J ends, which lost 1 base and 3 bases, there was a span of 4 bases. In germline, CDR1 is GTSNPN, CDR2 SVGIG (reference sequence). CDR3 nucleotide sequence: TGTGCCTGGAGTGACAGCTACGAGCAGTACTTC. This codes for CAWSDSYEQYF.

The chain is built from TRBV7-9 and TRBJ2-5; D may be TRBD2 (6 bases). V lost 5 bases and J 2 bases, leaving 18 bases between the germline ends. This CDR3 spans 16 amino acids. Germline assignment: CDR1 SEHNR and CDR2 FQNEAQ (reference sequence). In DNA, the CDR3 is TGTGCCAGCAGCCCAGGCTACGGCGGGGCTCAAGAGACCCAGTACTTC. Translating it yields CASSPGYGGAQETQYF.

This clonotype was detected a few times. The gene calls are TRBV6-5 and TRBJ1-2; no clear D. CDR3 length equals 15 residues. V lost 0 bases to trimming and J lost 5 bases, with 13 bases between them. From germline, CDR1 is MNHEY and CDR2 SVGAGI. The CDR3: CASSYSDRTGYGYTF. The CDR3 coding sequence is TGTGCCAGCAGTTACTCGGATCGTACGGGGTATGGCTACACCTTC.

The chain combines TRBV28 with TRBJ1-2; maybe TRBD1 (5 bases). Trimming cost V 7 bases and J 8 bases, with 14 bases left between them. The CDR3 consists of 12 residues. CDR1 is MDHEN and CDR2 is SYDVKM in the germline V gene. CDR3 DNA: TGTGCCAGCACAGGGTCCATGCTGGGCTACACCTTC. Its translation is CASTGSMLGYTF.

V and J are TRBV10-1 and TRBJ2-3; D may be TRBD1 (6 bases). There are 15 residues in the CDR3. Germline V gene data show CDR1 as WNHNN and CDR2 as SYGVQD (reference sequence). The germline V and J ends were trimmed by 4 bases and 2 bases, with 13 bases remaining between them. CDR3 coding DNA: TGCGCCAGCAGTGGACACAGGGCCCACACAGATACGCAGTATTTT. Encoded protein: CASSGHRAHTDTQYF.

This clonotype was observed a single time. Since a much larger clone is just one base distant, this may be a read error. This sequence joins TRBV19 and TRBJ1-2; D is perhaps TRBD1 (5 bases). Germline CDR1 is LNHDA and CDR2 is SQIVND (reference sequence). The CDR3 is 18 residues long. V lost 7 bases to trimming and J lost 4 bases, with 28 bases between them. CDR3: CASTKAVRSGVTGYGYTF. CDR3 nucleotides: TGTGCCAGTACTAAAGCGGTGAGGTCAGGTGTAACAGGCTATGGCTACACCTTC.

Note on this clonotype: One end of the junction does not line up with germline, which may come from a read error. The V call is TRBV6-5, the J call TRBJ2-7; possibly TRBD1 for D (5 bases). The CDR3 runs to 15 residues. The germline V gene has CDR1 MNHEY and CDR2 SVGAGI. This CDR3 reads CASSHSQGASVEQYF. The CDR3 DNA reads TGTGCCAGCAGTCACTCCCAGGGCGCCTCTGTTGAGCAGTACTTC.

In this sample, this clonotype turned up a few times. The chain uses TRBV11-1 and TRBJ2-6, with D hard to call. Trimming took off 8 bases at V and 4 bases at J, with 21 bases between the two ends. There are 17 residues in the CDR3. CDR1 is SGHAT, CDR2 FQDESV, per germline (reference sequence). The CDR3 DNA sequence: TGTGCCAGCGTAGGCCGAGAAAGCCTAAGAGGGGCCAACGTCCTGACTTTC. This encodes CASVGRESLRGANVLTF. Together with reference TRBV11-1 and TRBJ2-6, the CDR3 gives the full variable domain: EAEVAQSPRYKITEKSQAVAFWCDPISGHATLYWYRQILGQGPELLVQFQDESVVDDSQLPKDRFSAERLKGVDSTLKIQPAELGDSAMYLCASVGRESLRGANVLTFGAGSRLTVL.

This clonotype occurred a few times. This rearrangement joins TRBV14 to TRBJ1-1; D gene uncertain. This CDR3 has 13 residues. Deletions cut 2 bases from V and 1 base from J, with 5 bases between. The germline CDR1 and CDR2 sequences are SGHDN and FVKESK. CDR3 region: CASSQRRNTEAFF. The CDR3, as DNA: TGTGCCAGCAGCCAACGAAGGAACACTGAAGCTTTCTTT. The whole variable domain, remainder taken from reference TRBV14 and TRBJ1-1, is EAGVTQFPSHSVIEKGQTVTLRCDPISGHDNLYWYRRVMGKEIKFLLHFVKESKQDESGMPNNRFLAERTGGTYSTLKVQPAELEDSGVYFCASSQRRNTEAFFGQGTRLTVV.

This sequence joins TRBV21-1 and TRBJ2-7; the table gives TRBD1 as D, unverified against the DNA. TRBV21-1 is described as a pseudogene. This CDR3 region has 15 residues. CDR3 sequence: CASDIRTGGWDEQYF. CDR3 nucleotides: TGTGCCAGCGATATTAGAACAGGGGGCTGGGACGAGCAGTACTTC.

This clonotype was detected a few times. The chain employs TRBV24-1 and TRBJ2-1; 7 positions agree with TRBD1. The CDR3 is 18 residues long. With V trimmed by 3 bases and J by 5 bases, 15 bases remained unmatched. CDR1 and CDR2 from the germline V gene are KGHDR and SFDVKD. The CDR3: CATSDPQPGTVKNNEQFF. CDR3 in DNA: TGTGCCACCAGTGATCCTCAACCCGGGACAGTCAAAAACAATGAGCAGTTCTTC.